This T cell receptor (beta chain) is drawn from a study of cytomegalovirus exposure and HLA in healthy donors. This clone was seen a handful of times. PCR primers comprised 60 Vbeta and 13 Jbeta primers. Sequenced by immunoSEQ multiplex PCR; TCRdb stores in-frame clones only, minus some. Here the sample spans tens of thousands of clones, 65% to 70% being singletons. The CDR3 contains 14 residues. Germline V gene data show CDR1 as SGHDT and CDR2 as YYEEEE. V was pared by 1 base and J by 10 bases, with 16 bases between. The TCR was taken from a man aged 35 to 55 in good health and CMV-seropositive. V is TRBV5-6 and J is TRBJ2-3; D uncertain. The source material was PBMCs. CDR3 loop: CASSLLLGTAAQYF. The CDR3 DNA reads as TGTGCCAGCAGCTTGTTGCTGGGCACGGCAGCGCAGTATTTT.